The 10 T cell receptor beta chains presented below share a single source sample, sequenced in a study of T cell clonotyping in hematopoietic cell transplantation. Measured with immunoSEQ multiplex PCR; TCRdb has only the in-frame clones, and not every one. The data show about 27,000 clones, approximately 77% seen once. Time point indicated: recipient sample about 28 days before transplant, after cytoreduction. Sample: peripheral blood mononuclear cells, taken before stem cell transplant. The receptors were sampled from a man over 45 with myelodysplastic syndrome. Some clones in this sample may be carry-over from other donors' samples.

CDR3 sequence (DNA): TGTGCCTGGTCAAAAAAGGGGGCTAATGAAAAACTGTTTTTT. Its protein is CAWSKKGANEKLFF. The V gene is TRBV30, the J gene TRBJ1-4, with a possible D match to TRBD1 (6 bases). Looked up from germline, CDR1 is GTSNPN and CDR2 is SVGIG (reference sequence). This CDR3 is built from 14 residues. V was clipped by 5 bases and J by 3 bases, with 13 bases between them. Drawing the rest from reference TRBV30 and TRBJ1-4, the complete variable domain is SQTIHQWPATLVQPVGSPLSLECTVEGTSNPNLYWYRQAAGRGLQLLFYSVGIGQISSEVPQNLSASRPQDRQFILSSKKLLLSDSGFYLCAWSKKGANEKLFFGSGTQLSVL.

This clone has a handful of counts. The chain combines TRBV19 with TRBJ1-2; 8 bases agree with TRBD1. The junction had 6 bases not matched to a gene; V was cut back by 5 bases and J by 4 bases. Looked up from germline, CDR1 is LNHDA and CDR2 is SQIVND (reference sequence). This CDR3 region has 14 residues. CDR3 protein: CASSPGQGAYGYTF. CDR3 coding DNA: TGTGCCAGTAGTCCAGGACAGGGTGCCTATGGCTACACCTTC.

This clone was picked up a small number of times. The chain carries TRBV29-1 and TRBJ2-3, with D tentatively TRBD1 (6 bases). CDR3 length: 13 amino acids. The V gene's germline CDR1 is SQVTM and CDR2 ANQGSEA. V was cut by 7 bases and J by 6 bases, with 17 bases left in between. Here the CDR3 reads CSGRRTATDTQYF. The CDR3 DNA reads TGCAGCGGACGAAGGACAGCGACGGATACGCAGTATTTT.

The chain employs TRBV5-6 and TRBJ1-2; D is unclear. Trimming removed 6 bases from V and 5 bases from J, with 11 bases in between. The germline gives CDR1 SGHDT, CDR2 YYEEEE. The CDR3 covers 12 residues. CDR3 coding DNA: TGTGCCAGCAAAGCGACACCATATGGCTACACCTTC. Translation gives CASKATPYGYTF. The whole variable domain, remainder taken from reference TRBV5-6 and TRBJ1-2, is DAGVTQSPTHLIKTRGQQVTLRCSPKSGHDTVSWYQQALGQGPQFIFQYYEEEERQRGNFPDRFSGHQFPNYSSELNVNALLLGDSALYLCASKATPYGYTFGSGTRLTVV.

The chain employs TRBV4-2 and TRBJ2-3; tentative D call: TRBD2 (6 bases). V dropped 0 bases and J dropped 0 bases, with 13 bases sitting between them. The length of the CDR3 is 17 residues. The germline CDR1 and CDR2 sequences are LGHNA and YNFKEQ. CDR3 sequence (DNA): TGTGCCAGCAGCCAAGAACCTCTAGCGCTTAGCACAGATACGCAGTATTTT. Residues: CASSQEPLALSTDTQYF.

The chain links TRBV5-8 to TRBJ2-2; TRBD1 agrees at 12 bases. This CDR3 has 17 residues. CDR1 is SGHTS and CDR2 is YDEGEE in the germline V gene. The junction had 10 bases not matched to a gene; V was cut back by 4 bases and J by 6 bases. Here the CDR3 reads CASSRPGQGAPSGELFF. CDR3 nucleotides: TGTGCCAGCAGCCGCCCGGGACAGGGGGCGCCATCCGGGGAGCTGTTTTTT.

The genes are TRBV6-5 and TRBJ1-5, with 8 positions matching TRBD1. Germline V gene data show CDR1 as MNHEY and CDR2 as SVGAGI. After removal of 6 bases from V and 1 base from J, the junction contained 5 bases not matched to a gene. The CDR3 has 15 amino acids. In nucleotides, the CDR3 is TGTGCCAGCAGCCTTGGACAGGGAAGCAATCAGCCCCAGCATTTT. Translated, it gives CASSLGQGSNQPQHF.

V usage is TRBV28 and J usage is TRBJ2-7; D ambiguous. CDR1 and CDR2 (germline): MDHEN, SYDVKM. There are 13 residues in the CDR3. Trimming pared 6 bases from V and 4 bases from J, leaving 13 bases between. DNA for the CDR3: TGTGCCAGCAGCCCTAGGGCTCCTTACGAGCAGTACTTC. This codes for CASSPRAPYEQYF.

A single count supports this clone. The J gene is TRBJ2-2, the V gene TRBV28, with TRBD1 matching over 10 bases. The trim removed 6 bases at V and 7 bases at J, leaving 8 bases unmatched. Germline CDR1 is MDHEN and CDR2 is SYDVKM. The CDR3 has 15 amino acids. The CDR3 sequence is CASRGQGRSGGELFF. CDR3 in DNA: TGTGCCAGCAGGGGACAGGGGCGTTCGGGCGGGGAGCTGTTTTTT.

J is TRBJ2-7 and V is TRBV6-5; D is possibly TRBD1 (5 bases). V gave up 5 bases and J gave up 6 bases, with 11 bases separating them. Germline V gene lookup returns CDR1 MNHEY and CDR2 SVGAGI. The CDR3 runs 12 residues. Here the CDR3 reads CASSPQGTEQYF. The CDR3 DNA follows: TGTGCCAGCAGTCCTCAGGGCACCGAGCAGTACTTC.